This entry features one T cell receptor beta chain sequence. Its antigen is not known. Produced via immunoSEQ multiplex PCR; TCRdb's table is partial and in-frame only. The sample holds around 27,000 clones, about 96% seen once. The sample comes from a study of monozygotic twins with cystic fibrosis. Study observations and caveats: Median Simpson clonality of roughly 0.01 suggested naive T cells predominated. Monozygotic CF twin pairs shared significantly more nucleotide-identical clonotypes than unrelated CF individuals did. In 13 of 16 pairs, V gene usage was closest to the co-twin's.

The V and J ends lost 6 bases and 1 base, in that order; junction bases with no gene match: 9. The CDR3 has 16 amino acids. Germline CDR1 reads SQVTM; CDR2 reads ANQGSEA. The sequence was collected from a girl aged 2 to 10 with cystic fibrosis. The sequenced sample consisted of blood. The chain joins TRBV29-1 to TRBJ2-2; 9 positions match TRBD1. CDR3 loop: CSVDAGTGKNTGELFF. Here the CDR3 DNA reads TGCAGCGTCGACGCCGGGACAGGGAAGAACACCGGGGAGCTGTTTTTT.